The 26 T cell receptor beta chains reported below all come from one sample, sequenced in a study of T cell changes during pregnancy in multiple sclerosis. The table came from immunoSEQ multiplex PCR; TCRdb's copy has only in-frame clones and leaves some out. The sample lists 65,000 to 75,000 clones; 80% to 95% were seen once. The sequencing used peripheral blood, collected after pregnancy. These receptors were taken from a female donor in good health, enrolled as a control in a pregnancy study.

DNA for the CDR3: TGCAGCGTCCGACAGGGCGGTGGCACAGATACGCAGTATTTT. Translation gives CSVRQGGGTDTQYF. J is TRBJ2-3 and V is TRBV29-1; TRBD1 aligns across 7 bases. J was trimmed by 1 base and V by 6 bases; bases with no gene match: 7. The CDR3 is 14 residues long. Germline V gives CDR1 SQVTM, CDR2 ANQGSEA.

The rearrangement links TRBV18 to TRBJ1-2, with 8 bases matching TRBD1. This CDR3 is built from 15 residues. Germline assignment: CDR1 KGHSH and CDR2 LQKENI. V was clipped by 1 base and J by 4 bases; unmatched bases: 5. Here the CDR3 DNA reads TGTGCCAGCTCACCACAGGCACAGGGGGGCTATGGCTACACCTTC. This codes for CASSPQAQGGYGYTF.

The CDR3, as DNA: TGTGCCAGCGGGACAGGGCCCTCCTACGAGCAGTACTTC. It codes for CASGTGPSYEQYF. V is TRBV5-4 and J is TRBJ2-7, with 9 bases that match TRBD1. The CDR3 totals 13 residues. Germline-derived CDR1 and CDR2 are SGHNT and YYREEE (reference sequence). V lost 7 bases, J lost 0 bases, and 2 bases stayed unmatched.

V usage is TRBV7-9 and J usage is TRBJ2-2; 9 bases line up with TRBD2. Germline values: CDR1 SEHNR, CDR2 FQNEAQ (reference sequence). The CDR3 is 16 amino acids. The J segment lost 2 bases and the V segment lost 5 bases, leaving 6 bases of the junction unmatched. The CDR3 nucleotides read TGTGCCAGCAGCGCGGGACTAGCAGCCAACACCGGGGAGCTGTTTTTT. This encodes CASSAGLAANTGELFF.

CDR3 DNA sequence: TGTGCCAGCACCTGGCGGGTTATTGGAAACACCATATATTTT. The encoded protein is CASTWRVIGNTIYF. The V and J genes are TRBV21-1 and TRBJ1-3. TRBV21-1 is an annotated pseudogene. The CDR3 spans 14 residues.

V is TRBV6-5 and J is TRBJ2-7; 8 bases align to TRBD1. Germline trimming cut 6 bases from V and 5 bases from J; bases unmatched to any gene: 9. CDR1 and CDR2 (germline): MNHEY, SVGAGI. The CDR3 spans 14 residues. CDR3 in DNA: TGTGCCAGCAGCCAGGGGACAGGAGCCCACGAGCAGTACTTC. Protein: CASSQGTGAHEQYF.

This sequence joins TRBV11-2 and TRBJ2-5, with 16 bases lining up with TRBD2. Germline V gives CDR1 SGHAT, CDR2 FQNNGV. With V trimmed by 5 bases and J by 5 bases, 11 bases remained unmatched. The CDR3 extends over 18 amino acids. The CDR3 nucleotides are TGTGCCAGCAGCGTAATACCGGGACTAGCGGGGGGGGGCGAGACCCAGTACTTC. This encodes CASSVIPGLAGGGETQYF.

Only one count was recorded for this clone. The chain employs TRBV5-1 and TRBJ2-3, with D maybe TRBD2 (5 bases). Trimming left V 9 bases short and J 3 bases short, with 14 bases between. Germline V lookup: CDR1 SGHRS, CDR2 YFSETQ. The CDR3 sequence is 13 residues long. The CDR3, as DNA: TGCGCCACCTCGCCGGGGTTGACAGATACGCAGTATTTT. Protein sequence: CATSPGLTDTQYF.

The J gene is TRBJ2-1, the V gene TRBV2, with D possibly being TRBD2 (5 bases). Germline V CDR1 and CDR2: SNHLY, FYNNEI. The CDR3 sequence is 13 residues long. Trimming shortened V by 6 bases and J by 4 bases, and 10 bases separated the two germline ends. The CDR3 loop reads CASRAGIYNEQFF. The CDR3 nucleotides are TGTGCCAGCAGGGCCGGGATATACAATGAGCAGTTCTTC.

The V call is TRBV27, the J call TRBJ2-3; D gene unclear. This CDR3 contains 13 residues. V lost 5 bases to trimming and J lost 5 bases, with 11 bases between them. Germline lookup yields CDR1 MNHEY and CDR2 SMNVEV (reference sequence). In DNA form, the CDR3 reads TGTGCCAGCAGTCCCCTATTTGGAGATACGCAGTATTTT. Protein product: CASSPLFGDTQYF.

This chain joins TRBV27 and TRBJ1-1; D is unclear. Germline V CDR1 and CDR2: MNHEY, SMNVEV (reference sequence). V lost 2 bases and J lost 3, with 7 bases in between. CDR3 length equals 13 residues. DNA of the CDR3: TGTGCCAGCAGTTTAAAGCCCTACACTGAAGCTTTCTTT. Translated, it gives CASSLKPYTEAFF.

The V gene is TRBV28, the J gene TRBJ1-1; D is unclear. The length of the CDR3 is 12 residues. CDR1 is MDHEN, CDR2 SYDVKM, per germline. V shed 1 base and J shed 9 bases, with 9 bases lying between them. This CDR3 reads CASSLYPIQAFF. CDR3 sequence (DNA): TGTGCCAGCAGTTTATATCCTATCCAAGCTTTCTTT.

The CDR3 protein is CASSLELGRRGYTF. The CDR3 bases are TGTGCCAGCAGCTTAGAGTTAGGGAGAAGGGGCTACACCTTC. The chain combines TRBV7-2 with TRBJ1-2; D not certain. Between the trimmed V and J ends, which lost 1 base and 8 bases, there was a span of 14 bases. Germline V gene sequence: CDR1 SGHTA, CDR2 FQGNSA. This CDR3 spans 14 amino acids. Full variable domain (rest looked up from reference TRBV7-2 and TRBJ1-2): GAGVSQSPSNKVTEKGKDVELRCDPISGHTALYWYRQSLGQGLEFLIYFQGNSAPDKSGLPSDRFSAERTGGSVSTLTIQRTQQEDSAVYLCASSLELGRRGYTFGSGTRLTVV.

This rearrangement joins TRBV5-1 to TRBJ2-1; the match to TRBD2 covers 8 bases. Germline trimming cut 1 base from V and 4 bases from J; bases unmatched to any gene: 7. This CDR3 has 16 residues. The germline V gene has CDR1 SGHRS and CDR2 YFSETQ. This chain's CDR3 is CASSLRGLGTYNEQFF. The CDR3 DNA reads as TGCGCCAGCAGCTTGAGGGGACTAGGCACATACAATGAGCAGTTCTTC.

The J gene is TRBJ2-7, the V gene TRBV21-1; the D segment call TRBD1 is taken from the table without a DNA check. TRBV21-1 is termed a pseudogene. The CDR3 sequence is 11 residues long. CDR3 nucleotide sequence: TGTGCCACCACAGGTCCGCACGAGCAGTACTTC. This encodes CATTGPHEQYF.

This clone was recorded only once. This chain links TRBV6-5 with TRBJ1-5; 7 bases are shared with TRBD1. Losses at the gene ends were 4 bases for V and 2 bases for J; bases not matched to a gene: 5. Germline lookup yields CDR1 MNHEY and CDR2 SVGAGI. The CDR3 is 15 residues long. CDR3 sequence: CASSSDRRGNQPQHF. Here the CDR3 DNA reads TGTGCCAGCAGTTCGGACAGGAGGGGCAATCAGCCCCAGCATTTT.

The rearrangement links TRBV7-6 to TRBJ2-3; 7 bases map to TRBD2. The CDR3 spans 14 residues. CDR1 and CDR2 (germline): SGHVS, FNYEAQ. The V gene end was trimmed by 3 bases and the J gene end by 6 bases; junction bases not matched to a gene: 6. Here the CDR3 DNA reads TGTGCCAGCAGCTTTGGGGGGGGTGCGGATACGCAGTATTTT. It translates to CASSFGGGADTQYF.

This rearrangement joins TRBV28 to TRBJ2-7; 8 bases align to TRBD2. Germline CDR1 is MDHEN and CDR2 is SYDVKM. This CDR3 spans 14 amino acids. The trim removed 6 bases at V and 5 bases at J, leaving 9 bases unmatched. The CDR3 region has the DNA TGTGCCAGCAGCCCCGGGACTAGTCTTCACGAGCAGTACTTC. Protein: CASSPGTSLHEQYF.

The J gene is TRBJ2-5, the V gene TRBV25-1, with 7 bases lining up with TRBD1. J lost 3 bases, V lost 2 bases, and 3 bases had no gene match. CDR3 length: 14 amino acids. Per the germline V gene, CDR1 is MGHDK and CDR2 is SYGVNS. The CDR3 region is CASSEVGGEETQYF. The DNA of the CDR3 is TGTGCCAGCAGTGAAGTAGGGGGCGAAGAGACCCAGTACTTC.

The chain couples TRBV7-8 to TRBJ2-1, with 7 bases identical to TRBD1. V dropped 3 bases and J dropped 6; count of bases not matched to a gene: 2. Germline loops: CDR1 SGHVS, CDR2 FQNEAQ. This CDR3 has 13 residues. CDR3 sequence: CASSFGTANEQFF. The CDR3 region has the DNA TGTGCCAGCAGCTTCGGGACAGCCAATGAGCAGTTCTTC.

The J gene is TRBJ2-7, the V gene TRBV18; D is ambiguous. From germline, CDR1 is KGHSH and CDR2 LQKENI. This CDR3 is built from 12 residues. Trimming pared 3 bases from V and 3 bases from J, leaving 6 bases between. CDR3 DNA: TGTGCCAGCTCACCCACAAGCTACGAGCAGTACTTC. It yields the protein CASSPTSYEQYF.

This clone was picked up one time. The rearrangement joins TRBV27 to TRBJ1-2, with D maybe TRBD1 (6 bases). This CDR3 contains 14 residues. V dropped 3 bases and J dropped 8 bases, with 16 bases sitting between them. CDR1 is MNHEY, CDR2 SMNVEV, per germline (reference sequence). The CDR3 is CASSFTYRDQGYTF. As DNA, the CDR3 is TGTGCCAGCAGTTTTACCTACAGGGATCAGGGCTACACCTTC.

This sequence joins TRBV5-4 and TRBJ2-3; TRBD1 matches at 7 bases. This CDR3 comprises 15 residues. Trimming cost V 6 bases and J 4 bases; bases outside gene matches: 11. Germline V CDR1 and CDR2: SGHNT, YYREEE (reference sequence). Written as DNA, the CDR3 is TGTGCCAGCAAAACACAGGGGACGTTGTCAGATACGCAGTATTTT. Protein product: CASKTQGTLSDTQYF. The whole variable domain, filled in from reference TRBV5-4 and TRBJ2-3, reads ETGVTQSPTHLIKTRGQQVTLRCSSQSGHNTVSWYQQALGQGPQFIFQYYREEENGRGNFPPRFSGLQFPNYSSELNVNALELDDSALYLCASKTQGTLSDTQYFGPGTRLTVL.

V and J are TRBV28 and TRBJ2-1; TRBD2 aligns across 14 bases. CDR3 size: 16 residues. J gave up 3 bases and V 3 bases, and 1 base lay outside the gene matches. Germline V gives CDR1 MDHEN, CDR2 SYDVKM. In nucleotides, the CDR3 is TGTGCCAGCAGTTTGACTAGCGGGAGGGTCTACAATGAGCAGTTCTTC. It codes for CASSLTSGRVYNEQFF.

The CDR3 reads CASSLQGLSEKLFF. The DNA of the CDR3 is TGTGCCAGCAGCCTACAGGGGTTAAGTGAAAAACTGTTTTTT. The chain recombines TRBV7-9 with TRBJ1-4; the match to TRBD1 covers 7 bases. The CDR3 extends over 14 amino acids. Germline V gene sequence: CDR1 SEHNR, CDR2 FQNEAQ (reference sequence). V trimming: 5 bases; J trimming: 7 bases; junction bases outside the gene matches: 7.

The rearrangement links TRBV5-1 to TRBJ2-3, with TRBD1 identical over 7 bases. The CDR3 is made up of 15 amino acids. Germline V CDR1 and CDR2: SGHRS, YFSETQ. V shed 4 bases and J 4 bases; nucleotides not matched to a gene: 9. CDR3 sequence: CASSLLTTGADTQYF. The CDR3 DNA is TGCGCCAGCAGCCTTCTAACCACAGGGGCAGATACGCAGTATTTT.